The 3 T cell receptor beta chains below all came from one sample that was sequenced in a study of blood T cell repertoires in COVID-19. The data were produced by immunoSEQ multiplex PCR, yet TCRdb's version contains in-frame clones alone and is incomplete. This sample has roughly 200,000 clones, with 88% found just once. Sequenced material: peripheral blood. The origin of the receptors is a man aged 65 to 79 with acute or convalescent COVID-19.

This clone has a handful of counts. DNA for the CDR3: TGCGCCAGCAGCTTGGTCTCATTTAGCTCCTACAATGAGCAGTTCTTC. Amino acids: CASSLVSFSSYNEQFF. J is TRBJ2-1 and V is TRBV5-1, with D unclear. Germline V lookup: CDR1 SGHRS, CDR2 YFSETQ. This CDR3 comprises 16 residues. Trimming took 0 bases from V and 0 from J, leaving 10 bases between them.

This clone was detected once. The chain employs TRBV3-1 (or the pseudogene TRBV3-2) and TRBJ1-1; tentative D call: TRBD1 (5 bases). The CDR3 extends over 14 amino acids. The germline V and J ends were trimmed by 2 bases and 3 bases, with 10 bases remaining between them. The germline V gene has CDR1 LGHDT and CDR2 YNNKEL (reference sequence). Written as DNA, the CDR3 is TGTGCCAGCAGCCAATGGGGCGTCGACACTGAAGCTTTCTTT. It translates to CASSQWGVDTEAFF.

CDR3 sequence: CAIRPGIPYNEQFF. CDR3 nucleotides: TGTGCCATCAGGCCCGGGATCCCCTACAATGAGCAGTTCTTC. V is TRBV10-3 and J is TRBJ2-1, with D possibly TRBD2 on 5 matching bases. This CDR3 is 14 amino acids long. V was shortened by 6 bases and J by 2 bases, with 11 bases between the two germline ends. Germline-derived CDR1 and CDR2 are ENHRY and SYGVKD.